Listed here are 23 T cell receptor beta chains from one sample, sequenced in a study of T cell responses to AZD1222 COVID-19 vaccine. Assay used: immunoSEQ multiplex PCR; TCRdb lists only in-frame clones, some missing. Of 72,000 or so clones listed, about nine tenths were seen once; the top ten hold approximately 4.5%. The input for sequencing was peripheral blood, taken on day 0 of AZD1222 vaccination. These TCRs come from an adult in good health.

The CDR3 spells CASSPSTDTQYF. The CDR3 nucleotides are TGTGCCAGCAGCCCGAGCACAGATACGCAGTATTTT. V gene TRBV11-2 combines with J gene TRBJ2-3, with unresolved D. V dropped 5 bases and J dropped 0 bases, with 3 bases sitting between them. Germline CDR1 is SGHAT and CDR2 is FQNNGV. The CDR3 covers 12 residues.

V gene TRBV28 combines with J gene TRBJ1-2; 11 positions match TRBD1. V was clipped by 4 bases and J by 4 bases; unmatched bases: 11. Germline CDR1 and CDR2: MDHEN and SYDVKM. This CDR3 has 17 amino acids. The CDR3 DNA sequence: TGTGCCAGCAGTTCCTACGGACAGGGGGCGGATTTCTATGGCTACACCTTC. Its protein product is CASSSYGQGADFYGYTF.

The gene calls are TRBV7-2 and TRBJ1-2; D call uncertain. Germline CDR1 reads SGHTA; CDR2 reads FQGNSA. The CDR3 sequence is 13 residues long. The V gene lost 5 bases and the J gene lost 4 bases, with 11 bases spanning the gap. The CDR3 sequence: CASSLSQSYGYTF. CDR3 bases: TGTGCCAGCAGCCTTAGCCAGTCCTATGGCTACACCTTC.

This sequence joins TRBV11-2 and TRBJ2-1; D might be TRBD1 (5 bases). V lost 2 bases to trimming and J lost 7 bases, with 18 bases between them. The germline CDR1 and CDR2 sequences are SGHAT and FQNNGV. The CDR3 covers 16 residues. Here the CDR3 reads CASSLQFPKGINEQFF. The DNA of the CDR3 is TGTGCCAGCAGCTTACAATTTCCGAAGGGGATTAATGAGCAGTTCTTC.

This clone was seen a single time. V gene TRBV10-3 combines with J gene TRBJ1-4; possibly TRBD1 for D (6 bases). The CDR3 runs to 14 residues. The V end was cut by 3 bases, the J end by 11 bases, with 16 bases between. The germline CDR1 and CDR2 sequences are ENHRY and SYGVKD. The CDR3 loop is CAISDGQPSRKLFF. CDR3 nucleotides: TGTGCCATCAGTGACGGACAGCCCTCCCGGAAACTGTTTTTT.

The chain links TRBV9 to TRBJ2-7; D is perhaps TRBD2 (6 bases). This CDR3 region has 14 residues. Trimming pared 0 bases from V and 6 bases from J, leaving 13 bases between. The germline gives CDR1 SGDLS, CDR2 YYNGEE. CDR3 amino acids: CASSVGLAPREQYF. The CDR3 nucleotides are TGTGCCAGCAGCGTAGGGCTAGCGCCTCGCGAGCAGTACTTC.

The chain has TRBV9 and TRBJ1-5; no clear D gene. The germline gives CDR1 SGDLS, CDR2 YYNGEE. Trimming shortened V by 3 bases and J by 4 bases, and 2 bases separated the two germline ends. The CDR3 is 11 amino acids. CDR3 DNA sequence: TGTGCCAGCAGCGGAAATCAGCCCCAGCATTTT. The encoded protein is CASSGNQPQHF.

The gene calls are TRBV10-3 and TRBJ2-1; D is tentatively TRBD1 or TRBD2 (6 bases each). Germline V gene data show CDR1 as ENHRY and CDR2 as SYGVKD. The CDR3 is made up of 12 amino acids. V lost 10 bases to trimming and J lost 6 bases, with 13 bases between them. The DNA for the CDR3 is TGTGCCACCCAAAGGGGGGCCAATGAGCAGTTCTTC. Its translation is CATQRGANEQFF.

This chain uses TRBV14 with TRBJ2-4; 9 bases align to TRBD1. The CDR3 runs to 17 residues. V was clipped by 4 bases and J by 6 bases; unmatched bases: 13. In germline, CDR1 is SGHDN, CDR2 FVKESK. CDR3 sequence reads: CASSPQLGQGSGNIQYF. Here the CDR3 DNA reads TGTGCCAGCAGCCCACAACTGGGACAGGGCTCGGGAAACATTCAGTACTTC.

The chain combines TRBV7-8 with TRBJ2-4; 7 nucleotides match TRBD2. This CDR3 has 13 amino acids. The ends lost 8 bases at V and 9 bases at J; junction bases unmatched: 10. The V gene's germline CDR1 is SGHVS and CDR2 FQNEAQ. The CDR3 sequence: CASSSGLGGIQYF. CDR3 nucleotide sequence: TGTGCCAGCTCCTCCGGACTAGGTGGCATTCAGTACTTC.

The chain uses TRBV29-1 and TRBJ2-3; D is possibly TRBD1 (6 bases). The germline V and J ends were trimmed by 4 bases and 3 bases, with 14 bases remaining between them. There are 14 residues in the CDR3. CDR1 is SQVTM and CDR2 is ANQGSEA in the germline V gene. The CDR3 region is CSVAASQGTDTQYF. CDR3 bases: TGCAGCGTTGCAGCTAGCCAGGGGACAGATACGCAGTATTTT.

V gene TRBV5-6 combines with J gene TRBJ2-1; D remains ambiguous. Germline assignment: CDR1 SGHDT and CDR2 YYEEEE. The CDR3 runs 11 residues. Deletions cut 0 bases from V and 10 bases from J, with 5 bases between. The DNA of the CDR3 is TGTGCCAGCAGCTTGGGTCTGGAGCAGTTCTTC. It codes for CASSLGLEQFF.

V is TRBV7-6 and J is TRBJ2-7; no definite D call. Trimming removed 1 base at V and 3 bases at J, with 10 bases between. Germline assignment: CDR1 SGHVS and CDR2 FNYEAQ. This CDR3 comprises 14 residues. CDR3 DNA sequence: TGTGCCAGCAGCTTAGATGGCTCAGACTACGAGCAGTACTTC. As protein: CASSLDGSDYEQYF.

The rearrangement uses TRBV9 and TRBJ2-2; 12 bases match TRBD2. This CDR3 contains 17 residues. Looked up from germline, CDR1 is SGDLS and CDR2 is YYNGEE. V was clipped by 1 base and J by 2 bases; unmatched bases: 3. This CDR3 is CASSVPSGGANTGELFF. The CDR3 DNA is TGTGCCAGCAGCGTACCTAGCGGGGGGGCCAACACCGGGGAGCTGTTTTTT.

The chain has TRBV11-3 and TRBJ2-2, with D tentatively TRBD2 (7 bases). The V and J ends lost 5 bases and 7 bases respectively, with 14 bases between them. The CDR3 length is 14 residues. Germline assignment: CDR1 SGHNT and CDR2 YENEEA. The CDR3 DNA reads TGTGCCAGCAGCCGGGGGGCAGAGGACGGGGAGCTGTTTTTT. Amino acids: CASSRGAEDGELFF.

This clone was picked up one time. The V gene is TRBV18, the J gene TRBJ2-5; the match to TRBD2 covers 8 bases. V shed 3 bases, J shed 4 bases, and the junction held 16 bases outside the gene matches. Germline V gene lookup returns CDR1 KGHSH and CDR2 LQKENI. There are 18 residues in the CDR3. The chain's CDR3 is CASSPSLPAGGSGETQYF. The CDR3 bases are TGTGCCAGCTCACCCTCCCTTCCGGCGGGGGGCTCCGGAGAGACCCAGTACTTC.

V usage is TRBV7-7 and J usage is TRBJ1-3; the D is unclear. The CDR3 loop spans 13 amino acids. Trimming removed 1 base from V and 3 bases from J, with 4 bases in between. Germline CDR1 SSHAT, CDR2 FNYEAQ (reference sequence). DNA of the CDR3: TGTGCCAGCAGCTTAGGGAATGGAAACACCATATATTTT. This gives the protein CASSLGNGNTIYF.

This chain uses TRBV4-2 with TRBJ2-7, with TRBD2 matching 7 bases. V dropped 4 bases and J dropped 3; count of bases not matched to a gene: 6. Germline CDR1 and CDR2: LGHNA and YNFKEQ. CDR3 size: 14 residues. DNA of the CDR3: TGTGCCAGCAGCCCCACTGGGGGGGGCTACGAGCAGTACTTC. Its protein is CASSPTGGGYEQYF.

The chain links TRBV7-3 to TRBJ1-2; 9 nucleotides line up with TRBD1. The CDR3 is 12 amino acids. The junction had 3 bases not matched to a gene; V was cut back by 5 bases and J by 8 bases. CDR1 is SGHTA, CDR2 FQGTGA, per germline. CDR3 sequence reads: CASSADRGGYTF. CDR3 DNA sequence: TGTGCCAGCAGCGCGGACAGGGGCGGCTACACCTTC.

V and J are TRBV28 and TRBJ2-7, with a possible D match to TRBD2 (6 bases). Looked up from germline, CDR1 is MDHEN and CDR2 is SYDVKM. CDR3 size: 13 residues. The ends were cut back, 5 bases at V and 6 bases at J, with 14 bases in the middle. Here the CDR3 DNA reads TGTGCCAGCAGTCCACGGGAGTCTCGCGAGCAGTACTTC. Translation gives CASSPRESREQYF.

The chain joins TRBV10-3 to TRBJ1-4; 7 nucleotides align to TRBD1. Germline V gives CDR1 ENHRY, CDR2 SYGVKD. The CDR3 length is 15 residues. V gave up 4 bases and J gave up 8 bases; unmatched junction bases: 10. CDR3 sequence reads: CAISGKTGMEEKLFF. The CDR3 DNA follows: TGTGCCATCAGTGGGAAGACAGGGATGGAAGAAAAACTGTTTTTT.

V usage is TRBV28 and J usage is TRBJ1-1; TRBD1 might be the D (5 bases). This CDR3 is built from 12 residues. CDR1 and CDR2 (germline): MDHEN, SYDVKM. V gave up 2 bases and J gave up 10 bases, with 11 bases separating them. The CDR3 DNA sequence: TGTGCCAGCAGTTTAGCCAGGGTTAGAGCTTTCTTT. It codes for CASSLARVRAFF.

This chain joins TRBV20-1 and TRBJ2-1; D not resolved. V lost 5 bases and J 15 bases, leaving 14 bases between the germline ends. The CDR3 covers 10 residues. Germline CDR1 and CDR2: DFQATT and SNEGSKA (reference sequence). CDR3 in DNA: TGCAGTGCTCCCAGATCCTACGGGTTCTTC. Translated, it gives CSAPRSYGFF.